The next 32 T cell receptor beta chains were all read from a single sample in a study of shared clonotypes between healthy human individuals (dated by TCRdb to about 2020). Library preparation used the immunoSEQ multiplex PCR assay. TCRdb mirrors the immuneACCESS table, restricted to in-frame sequences. Some clones are absent from its copies; in checked studies, under half trace to an unresolved V gene, and the reason for the others is unknown. For this sample the table gives roughly 590,000 clones, of which around 95% were detected only once. The ten most abundant clones make up less than 0.13% of the sample. CD8 naive samples were obtained by positive selection for CCR7 among CD45RO-negative cells, yielding a CD45RA+CCR7+ population from which TemRA cells were excluded. The sequenced sample was naive CD8+ T cells sorted from blood. In the paper's terms, the cell subset or site label means: CD45RA+CCR7+. The receptors were gathered from a woman aged 30 to 39 in good health.

The chain joins TRBV2 to TRBJ2-6; the D call may be TRBD1 or TRBD2 (5 bases each). CDR1 and CDR2 (germline): SNHLY, FYNNEI. This CDR3 is built from 13 residues. V lost 8 bases and J 2 bases, leaving 7 bases between the germline ends. The CDR3 DNA reads TGTGCCAGCGGGGGAGCTGGGGCCAACGTCCTGACTTTC. Protein sequence: CASGGAGANVLTF.

This clone appeared once. The chain has TRBV27 and TRBJ1-5, with 7 bases fitting TRBD1. V shed 5 bases, J shed 11 bases, and the junction held 21 bases outside the gene matches. Germline V lookup: CDR1 MNHEY, CDR2 SMNVEV (reference sequence). The CDR3 length is 17 residues. The chain's CDR3 is CASSPTPRQGFIIAQHF. The CDR3, as DNA: TGTGCCAGCAGTCCGACCCCTAGACAGGGATTTATCATAGCCCAGCATTTT.

This chain links TRBV7-9 with TRBJ2-7; 8 bases agree with TRBD2. This CDR3 is 14 amino acids long. CDR1 and CDR2 from the germline V gene are SEHNR and FQNEAQ (reference sequence). Germline trimming cut 3 bases from V and 6 bases from J; bases unmatched to any gene: 7. CDR3 sequence (DNA): TGTGCCAGCAGCTTGGCGGGAGGTGAAGGCGAGCAGTACTTC. As protein: CASSLAGGEGEQYF. Full variable domain (remainder filled in from reference TRBV7-9 and TRBJ2-7): DTGVSQNPRHKITKRGQNVTFRCDPISEHNRLYWYRQTLGQGPEFLTYFQNEAQLEKSRLLSDRFSAERPKGSFSTLEIQRTEQGDSAMYLCASSLAGGEGEQYFGPGTRLTVT.

V usage is TRBV27 and J usage is TRBJ2-7; weak D call: TRBD2 (5 bases). Trimming removed 2 bases at V and 0 bases at J, with 11 bases between. This CDR3 is built from 15 residues. The V gene's germline CDR1 is MNHEY and CDR2 SMNVEV (reference sequence). CDR3 region: CASSLADSFSYEQYF. As DNA, the CDR3 is TGTGCCAGCAGTTTAGCGGACTCCTTCTCCTACGAGCAGTACTTC.

The rearrangement joins TRBV28 to TRBJ1-1; TRBD1 agrees at 9 bases. From germline, CDR1 is MDHEN and CDR2 SYDVKM. J gave up 5 bases and V 3 bases, and 4 bases lay outside the gene matches. CDR3 length: 14 amino acids. This chain's CDR3 is CASSLGQGLTEAFF. CDR3 in DNA: TGTGCCAGCAGTTTGGGACAGGGTTTGACTGAAGCTTTCTTT.

The chain uses TRBV4-2 and TRBJ2-7; perhaps D is TRBD1 or TRBD2 (5 bases each). CDR1 is LGHNA, CDR2 YNFKEQ, per germline. The CDR3 spans 15 residues. Trimming cost V 1 base and J 1 base, with 11 bases left between them. For the CDR3, the DNA is TGTGCCAGCAGCCAAGGAGGGTGGGGGTCCTACGAGCAGTACTTC. It codes for CASSQGGWGSYEQYF.

Here the CDR3 reads CASSHSTEAFF. The CDR3 DNA follows: TGTGCCAGCAGCCATTCCACTGAAGCTTTCTTT. The chain has TRBV14 and TRBJ1-1; D is uncertain. The ends were cut back, 3 bases at V and 4 bases at J, with 3 bases in the middle. This CDR3 comprises 11 residues. CDR1 is SGHDN, CDR2 FVKESK, per germline.

Notes on this clone: Germline and junction disagree at one end, which may indicate a read error. V gene TRBV6-6 combines with J gene TRBJ1-2, with D tentatively TRBD1 (5 bases). The CDR3 is made up of 14 amino acids. Germline values: CDR1 MNHNY, CDR2 SVGAGI (reference sequence). CDR3 DNA: TGTGCCAGCAGTTACGCGGACAATAGGGATGGTTACACCTTC. Its protein product is CASSYADNRDGYTF.

The genes are TRBV11-2 and TRBJ2-7, with D maybe TRBD1 (6 bases). The ends were cut back, 7 bases at V and 3 bases at J, with 25 bases in the middle. The CDR3 consists of 17 residues. Germline values: CDR1 SGHAT, CDR2 FQNNGV. CDR3 coding DNA: TGTGCCAGCAATCCACCGGGACACTCAGACTCTATCTACGAGCAGTACTTC. Encoded protein: CASNPPGHSDSIYEQYF.

This clone was seen only once. The genes are TRBV27 and TRBJ1-2, with D perhaps matching TRBD1 (5 bases). V lost 4 bases to trimming and J lost 4 bases, with 16 bases between them. Germline V CDR1 and CDR2: MNHEY, SMNVEV (reference sequence). CDR3 length: 15 amino acids. The CDR3 bases are TGTGCCAGCAGTTATGGGGCGTCTGGTAGCTATGGCTACACCTTC. Amino acid sequence: CASSYGASGSYGYTF.

This chain uses TRBV27 with TRBJ1-5; D is ambiguous. This CDR3 comprises 14 residues. The ends were cut back, 2 bases at V and 3 bases at J, with 8 bases in the middle. Germline V gene data show CDR1 as MNHEY and CDR2 as SMNVEV (reference sequence). The CDR3 loop reads CASSLGRFNQPQHF. The DNA for the CDR3 is TGTGCCAGCAGTTTAGGCAGGTTCAATCAGCCCCAGCATTTT.

The chain joins TRBV28 to TRBJ2-1; 8 bases align to TRBD2. J was trimmed by 9 bases and V by 3 bases; bases with no gene match: 7. Germline CDR1 reads MDHEN; CDR2 reads SYDVKM. The CDR3 is made up of 14 amino acids. CDR3 coding DNA: TGTGCCAGCAGTTTTCACGGGAGGGCCGGTGAGCAGTTCTTC. It yields the protein CASSFHGRAGEQFF. Supplemented by reference TRBV28 and TRBJ2-1, the full variable domain reads DVKVTQSSRYLVKRTGEKVFLECVQDMDHENMFWYRQDPGLGLRLIYFSYDVKMKEKGDIPEGYSVSREKKERFSLILESASTNQTSMYLCASSFHGRAGEQFFGPGTRLTVL.

This sequence joins TRBV7-9 and TRBJ2-3; unclear D gene. Germline-derived CDR1 and CDR2 are SEHNR and FQNEAQ (reference sequence). The CDR3 loop spans 15 amino acids. Trimming stripped 5 bases from V and 0 bases from J, with 12 bases between. CDR3: CASSPHMGSTDTQYF. CDR3 coding DNA: TGTGCCAGCAGCCCACACATGGGAAGCACAGATACGCAGTATTTT.

The chain combines TRBV11-2 with TRBJ2-1; tentative D call: TRBD1 (5 bases). The length of the CDR3 is 16 residues. Trimming took 5 bases from V and 2 from J, leaving 16 bases between them. Looked up from germline, CDR1 is SGHAT and CDR2 is FQNNGV. The CDR3 sequence is CASSPFRQPTYNEQFF. The CDR3, as DNA: TGTGCCAGCAGCCCGTTTCGACAGCCCACCTACAATGAGCAGTTCTTC. Full variable domain (outside the CDR3, taken from reference TRBV11-2 and TRBJ2-1): EAGVAQSPRYKIIEKRQSVAFWCNPISGHATLYWYQQILGQGPKLLIQFQNNGVVDDSQLPKDRFSAERLKGVDSTLKIQPAKLEDSAVYLCASSPFRQPTYNEQFFGPGTRLTVL.

This clone occurred a few times. The sample contains more than one DNA sequence encoding this CDR3. The genes are TRBV29-1 and TRBJ2-2, with D hard to call. The CDR3 is made up of 12 amino acids. Looked up from germline, CDR1 is SQVTM and CDR2 is ANQGSEA. Trimming pared 0 bases from V and 5 bases from J, leaving 4 bases between. The CDR3 loop is CSVEEGTGELFF. The DNA of the CDR3 is TGCAGCGTTGAAGAGGGAACCGGGGAGCTGTTTTTT.

This rearrangement joins TRBV13 to TRBJ2-7; D might be TRBD1 (6 bases). The V end was cut by 4 bases, the J end by 1 base, with 8 bases between. Germline assignment: CDR1 PRHDT and CDR2 FYEKMQ (reference sequence). CDR3 length: 13 residues. CDR3 residues: CASSSDRSYEQYF. The CDR3 DNA reads as TGTGCCAGCAGCTCGGACAGATCCTACGAGCAGTACTTC.

V and J are TRBV7-9 and TRBJ2-5, with 7 bases matching TRBD1. The CDR3 spans 14 residues. The V gene end was trimmed by 5 bases and the J gene end by 5 bases; junction bases not matched to a gene: 8. Looked up from germline, CDR1 is SEHNR and CDR2 is FQNEAQ (reference sequence). CDR3 sequence (DNA): TGTGCCAGCAGCGACACAGGGGATCGTGAGACCCAGTACTTC. This codes for CASSDTGDRETQYF.

The chain has TRBV7-9 and TRBJ2-4, with a possible D match to TRBD2 (5 bases). CDR1 SEHNR and CDR2 FQNEAQ come from the germline V gene (reference sequence). Deletions cut 5 bases from V and 3 bases from J, with 20 bases between. CDR3 length: 17 amino acids. The CDR3 bases are TGTGCCAGCAGCGTTTCCCCGGGGTGGTCGGACAAAAACATTCAGTACTTC. Translating it yields CASSVSPGWSDKNIQYF. Looking up the rest from reference TRBV7-9 and TRBJ2-4 gives the full variable domain: DTGVSQNPRHKITKRGQNVTFRCDPISEHNRLYWYRQTLGQGPEFLTYFQNEAQLEKSRLLSDRFSAERPKGSFSTLEIQRTEQGDSAMYLCASSVSPGWSDKNIQYFGAGTRLSVL.

J is TRBJ2-7 and V is TRBV28, with TRBD1 matching 9 bases. This CDR3 spans 15 amino acids. Germline V gene lookup returns CDR1 MDHEN and CDR2 SYDVKM. With V trimmed by 3 bases and J by 1 base, 4 bases remained unmatched. The DNA of the CDR3 is TGTGCCAGCAGTTTCCGGGACAGGGTTTCCTACGAGCAGTACTTC. Translated: CASSFRDRVSYEQYF. The whole variable domain, remainder taken from reference TRBV28 and TRBJ2-7, is DVKVTQSSRYLVKRTGEKVFLECVQDMDHENMFWYRQDPGLGLRLIYFSYDVKMKEKGDIPEGYSVSREKKERFSLILESASTNQTSMYLCASSFRDRVSYEQYFGPGTRLTVT.

The rearrangement joins TRBV9 to TRBJ1-5, with TRBD1 as a possible D gene (6 bases). CDR1 and CDR2 from the germline V gene are SGDLS and YYNGEE. V lost 4 bases, J lost 2 bases, and 10 bases lay in between. This CDR3 has 14 residues. The chain's CDR3 is CASSPNRGNQPQHF. DNA of the CDR3: TGTGCCAGCAGCCCTAACAGGGGCAATCAGCCCCAGCATTTT.

The genes are TRBV27 and TRBJ1-2; unclear D gene. The CDR3 consists of 16 residues. Germline V CDR1 and CDR2: MNHEY, SMNVEV (reference sequence). V was trimmed by 0 bases and J by 2 bases, leaving 13 bases between them. The CDR3, as DNA: TGTGCCAGCAGTTTATCGTCGGGGTTGGGGAACTATGGCTACACCTTC. Translation gives CASSLSSGLGNYGYTF.

The gene calls are TRBV5-4 and TRBJ1-2, with a weak D call TRBD1 (5 bases). Trimming removed 2 bases from V and 0 bases from J, with 8 bases in between. CDR3 size: 14 residues. Germline loops: CDR1 SGHNT, CDR2 YYREEE (reference sequence). CDR3 loop: CASSLDSTNYGYTF. CDR3 sequence (DNA): TGTGCCAGCAGCTTAGACAGTACTAACTATGGCTACACCTTC.

The genes are TRBV4-2 and TRBJ2-7, with 9 bases that match TRBD1. CDR3 length equals 16 residues. V dropped 0 bases and J dropped 7; count of bases not matched to a gene: 10. Germline V gene sequence: CDR1 LGHNA, CDR2 YNFKEQ. CDR3: CASSQDPGTGTDEQYF. CDR3 in DNA: TGTGCCAGCAGCCAAGATCCGGGGACAGGGACCGATGAGCAGTACTTC.

This clone has a single count. J is TRBJ2-7 and V is TRBV5-1; D remains unclear. With 0 bases removed from V and 2 bases from J, the gap between germline ends came to 6 bases. The CDR3 loop spans 13 amino acids. CDR1 is SGHRS and CDR2 is YFSETQ in the germline V gene. Here the CDR3 reads CASSLVGTYEQYF. Written as DNA, the CDR3 is TGCGCCAGCAGCTTGGTTGGAACCTACGAGCAGTACTTC.

The genes are TRBV7-9 and TRBJ2-7; 12 bases line up with TRBD2. The CDR3 totals 19 residues. The germline V gene encodes CDR1 SEHNR and CDR2 FQNEAQ (reference sequence). With V trimmed by 5 bases and J by 2 bases, 16 bases remained unmatched. CDR3 bases: TGTGCCAGCAGCCCTATTATTTCCCCACTAGCGGGGGGAACCTACGAGCAGTACTTC. Protein: CASSPIISPLAGGTYEQYF. The full variable domain, completed using reference TRBV7-9 and TRBJ2-7, is DTGVSQNPRHKITKRGQNVTFRCDPISEHNRLYWYRQTLGQGPEFLTYFQNEAQLEKSRLLSDRFSAERPKGSFSTLEIQRTEQGDSAMYLCASSPIISPLAGGTYEQYFGPGTRLTVT.

The chain recombines TRBV11-1 with TRBJ2-7; TRBD1 agrees at 11 bases. CDR3 length: 17 residues. Germline V CDR1 and CDR2: SGHAT, FQDESV (reference sequence). Trimming took 4 bases from V and 7 from J; bases not matched to a gene: 15. The CDR3 protein is CASSSSRGQGALGEQYF. The DNA for the CDR3 is TGTGCCAGCAGCTCGTCCCGCGGACAGGGGGCGCTCGGGGAGCAGTACTTC. Combining the CDR3 with reference TRBV11-1 and TRBJ2-7 gives the whole variable domain EAEVAQSPRYKITEKSQAVAFWCDPISGHATLYWYRQILGQGPELLVQFQDESVVDDSQLPKDRFSAERLKGVDSTLKIQPAELGDSAMYLCASSSSRGQGALGEQYFGPGTRLTVT.

This clone was picked up a small number of times. CDR3 residues: CASSLDEQYF. The CDR3, as DNA: TGTGCCAGCAGCTTGGACGAGCAGTACTTC. The V gene is TRBV11-2, the J gene TRBJ2-7; D uncertain. Per the germline V gene, CDR1 is SGHAT and CDR2 is FQNNGV. The V and J ends lost 3 bases and 5 bases respectively, with 2 bases between them. The CDR3 totals 10 residues.

The V gene is TRBV11-2, the J gene TRBJ2-7; TRBD1 matches 8 bases. There are 17 residues in the CDR3. The V gene end was trimmed by 0 bases and the J gene end by 0 bases; junction bases not matched to a gene: 7. The V gene's germline CDR1 is SGHAT and CDR2 FQNNGV. CDR3 DNA: TGTGCCAGCAGCTTAGAGTCTTGGGACAGGCTCTCCTACGAGCAGTACTTC. Translation gives CASSLESWDRLSYEQYF.

Note on this clone: Other DNA sequences in this sample translate to the same CDR3. The V and J genes are TRBV11-2 and TRBJ2-1; D gene unclear. The germline V gene encodes CDR1 SGHAT and CDR2 FQNNGV. Trimming removed 3 bases from V and 6 bases from J, with 6 bases in between. CDR3 length: 12 amino acids. CDR3 bases: TGTGCCAGCAGCTTTGGTGGCAATGAGCAGTTCTTC. This translates into CASSFGGNEQFF.

This chain connects TRBV11-3 to TRBJ2-7; 7 bases agree with TRBD2. CDR3 length equals 13 residues. J lost 5 bases, V lost 5 bases, and 6 bases had no gene match. Germline loops: CDR1 SGHNT, CDR2 YENEEA. CDR3 in amino acids: CASSPGGLDEQYF. CDR3 nucleotide sequence: TGTGCCAGCAGCCCCGGGGGGTTAGACGAGCAGTACTTC. The complete variable domain, with remaining parts taken from reference TRBV11-3 and TRBJ2-7, reads EAGVVQSPRYKIIEKKQPVAFWCNPISGHNTLYWYLQNLGQGPELLIRYENEEAVDDSQLPKDRFSAERLKGVDSTLKIQPAELGDSAVYLCASSPGGLDEQYFGPGTRLTVT.

The rearrangement joins TRBV13 to TRBJ2-1, with 13 bases that match TRBD2. This CDR3 contains 17 residues. V lost 4 bases to trimming and J lost 0 bases; unmatched junction nucleotides: 3. Per germline, CDR1 PRHDT and CDR2 FYEKMQ (reference sequence). CDR3 coding DNA: TGTGCCAGCAGCTCACGGACTAGCGGGAGCTCCTACAATGAGCAGTTCTTC. Encoded protein: CASSSRTSGSSYNEQFF.

V is TRBV27 and J is TRBJ2-7, with D perhaps matching TRBD1 (6 bases). V was pared by 6 bases and J by 5 bases, with 14 bases between. Germline CDR1 reads MNHEY; CDR2 reads SMNVEV (reference sequence). The CDR3 extends over 13 amino acids. The chain's CDR3 is CASRTGNQNEQYF. CDR3 DNA sequence: TGTGCCAGCAGAACAGGGAACCAGAACGAGCAGTACTTC.